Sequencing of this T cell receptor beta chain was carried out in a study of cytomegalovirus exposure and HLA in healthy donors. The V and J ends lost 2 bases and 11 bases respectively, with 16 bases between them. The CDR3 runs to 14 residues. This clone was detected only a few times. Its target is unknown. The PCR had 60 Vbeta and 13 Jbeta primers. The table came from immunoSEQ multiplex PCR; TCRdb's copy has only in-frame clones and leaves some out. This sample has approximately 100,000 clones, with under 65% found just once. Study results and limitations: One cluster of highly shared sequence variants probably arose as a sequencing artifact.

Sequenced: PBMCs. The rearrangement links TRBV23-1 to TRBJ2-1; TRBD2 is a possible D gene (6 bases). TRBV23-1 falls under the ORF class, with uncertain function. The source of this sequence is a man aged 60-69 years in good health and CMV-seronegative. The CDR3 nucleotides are TGCGCCAGCAGTCAAATTCGGAGGGGCGGGCAGCAGTTCTTC. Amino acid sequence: CASSQIRRGGQQFF.